The sequence of this TCR beta chain was determined in a study of tumor-infiltrating lymphocytes in primary liver carcinoma. From unsorted bulk tissue weighing roughly 17-32 mg, DNA and RNA were co-extracted. TCR beta cDNA was prepared out of approximately 500 ng total RNA by means of a constant-region primer. Library construction for TCR beta comprised three nested multiplex PCR rounds performed with slightly modified ARM-PCR. Investigators reported that the first two PCR rounds, at about 9 cycles each, used TRBV1-TRBV30 forward primers with a C-beta reverse primer. One entry per CDR3 protein, called by TCRdb with MiXCR from the multiplex PCR reads. Of approximately 99,000 distinct CDR3 sequences in the sample, approximately 71% were seen once. CDR1 is DFQATT and CDR2 is SNEGSKA in the germline V gene (reference sequence). The CDR3 totals 15 residues. Losses at the gene ends were 1 base for V and 2 bases for J; bases not matched to a gene: 7.

The TCR sequence derives from a woman aged 55 to 70 with primary liver carcinoma and hepatitis B virus infection. The sample was liver tumor tissue from sampling region 5. Subset specified: tumor region T5, tumor centre. The J gene is TRBJ2-7, the V gene TRBV20-1; 8 bases align to TRBD2. The chain's CDR3 is CSARGGAGATYEQYF. The DNA for the CDR3 is TGCAGTGCTAGAGGGGGAGCGGGAGCCACCTACGAGCAGTACTTC.